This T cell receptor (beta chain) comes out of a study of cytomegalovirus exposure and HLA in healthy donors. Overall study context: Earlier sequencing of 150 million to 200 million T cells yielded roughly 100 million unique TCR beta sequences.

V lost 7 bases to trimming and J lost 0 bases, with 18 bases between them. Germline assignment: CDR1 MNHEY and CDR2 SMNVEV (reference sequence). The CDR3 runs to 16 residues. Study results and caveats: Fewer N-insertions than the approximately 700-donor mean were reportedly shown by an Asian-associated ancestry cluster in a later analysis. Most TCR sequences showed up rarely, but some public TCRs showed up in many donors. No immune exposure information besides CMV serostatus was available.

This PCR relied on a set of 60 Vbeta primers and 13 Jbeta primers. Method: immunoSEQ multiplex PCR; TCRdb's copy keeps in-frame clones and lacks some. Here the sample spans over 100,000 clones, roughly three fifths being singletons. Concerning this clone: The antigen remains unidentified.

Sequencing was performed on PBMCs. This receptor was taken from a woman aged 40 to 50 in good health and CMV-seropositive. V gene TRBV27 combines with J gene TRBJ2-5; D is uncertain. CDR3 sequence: CASKNLGAWDQETQYF. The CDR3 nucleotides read TGTGCCAGCAAAAATCTAGGTGCCTGGGACCAAGAGACCCAGTACTTC.